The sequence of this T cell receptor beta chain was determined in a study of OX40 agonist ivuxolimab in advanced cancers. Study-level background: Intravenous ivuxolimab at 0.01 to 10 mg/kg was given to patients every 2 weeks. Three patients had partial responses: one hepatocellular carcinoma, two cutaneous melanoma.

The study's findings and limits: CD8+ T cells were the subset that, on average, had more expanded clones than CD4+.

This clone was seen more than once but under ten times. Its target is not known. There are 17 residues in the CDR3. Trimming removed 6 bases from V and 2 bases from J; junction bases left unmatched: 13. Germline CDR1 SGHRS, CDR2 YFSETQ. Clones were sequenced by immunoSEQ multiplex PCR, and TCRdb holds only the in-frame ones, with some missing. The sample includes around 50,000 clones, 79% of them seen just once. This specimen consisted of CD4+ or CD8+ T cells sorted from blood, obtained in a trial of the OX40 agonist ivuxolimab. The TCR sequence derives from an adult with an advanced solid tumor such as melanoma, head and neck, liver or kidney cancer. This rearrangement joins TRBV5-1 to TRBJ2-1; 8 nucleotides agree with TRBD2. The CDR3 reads CASTGFSGTITYNEQFF. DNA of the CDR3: TGCGCCAGCACGGGATTTAGCGGGACTATAACCTACAATGAGCAGTTCTTC.